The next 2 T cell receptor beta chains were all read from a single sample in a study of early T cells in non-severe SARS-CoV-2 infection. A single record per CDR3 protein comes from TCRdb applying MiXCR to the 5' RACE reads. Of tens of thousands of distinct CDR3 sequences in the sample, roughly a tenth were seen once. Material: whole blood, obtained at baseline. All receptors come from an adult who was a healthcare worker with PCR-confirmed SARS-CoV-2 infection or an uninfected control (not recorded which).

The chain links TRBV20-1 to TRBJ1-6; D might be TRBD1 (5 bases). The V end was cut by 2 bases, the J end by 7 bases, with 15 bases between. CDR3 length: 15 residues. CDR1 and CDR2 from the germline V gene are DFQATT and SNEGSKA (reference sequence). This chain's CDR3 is CSARSRDGPNSPLHF. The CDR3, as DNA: TGCAGTGCTAGATCCCGGGACGGACCGAATTCACCCCTCCACTTT.

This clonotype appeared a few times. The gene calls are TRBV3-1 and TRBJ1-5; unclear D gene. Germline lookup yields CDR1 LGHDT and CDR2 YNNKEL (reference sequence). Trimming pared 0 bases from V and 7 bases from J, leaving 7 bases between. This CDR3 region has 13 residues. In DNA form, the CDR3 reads TGTGCCAGCAGCCAAGATAGAAAGCAGCCCCAGCATTTT. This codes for CASSQDRKQPQHF.